This T cell receptor beta chain stems from a study of OX40 agonist ivuxolimab in advanced cancers. Autoimmune disease history or systemic immunosuppression excluded patients. Germline V CDR1 and CDR2: KGHSH, LQKENI. The CDR3 sequence is 16 residues long. V lost 3 bases and J lost 8; bases outside the gene matches: 9. Repertoires were generated with immunoSEQ multiplex PCR, while TCRdb's copy carries only in-frame clones and drops some. The repertoire holds approximately 100,000 clones, with under 90% as singletons. Source: CD4+ or CD8+ T cells sorted from blood, taken in a trial of the OX40 agonist ivuxolimab. This chain links TRBV18 with TRBJ2-1, with 11 bases identical to TRBD2. This clonotype was sampled from an adult with an advanced solid tumor such as melanoma, head and neck, liver or kidney cancer. The CDR3 coding sequence is TGTGCCAGCTCACCGAATCTAGCGGGAGGCAAACATGAGCAGTTCTTC. It translates to CASSPNLAGGKHEQFF.